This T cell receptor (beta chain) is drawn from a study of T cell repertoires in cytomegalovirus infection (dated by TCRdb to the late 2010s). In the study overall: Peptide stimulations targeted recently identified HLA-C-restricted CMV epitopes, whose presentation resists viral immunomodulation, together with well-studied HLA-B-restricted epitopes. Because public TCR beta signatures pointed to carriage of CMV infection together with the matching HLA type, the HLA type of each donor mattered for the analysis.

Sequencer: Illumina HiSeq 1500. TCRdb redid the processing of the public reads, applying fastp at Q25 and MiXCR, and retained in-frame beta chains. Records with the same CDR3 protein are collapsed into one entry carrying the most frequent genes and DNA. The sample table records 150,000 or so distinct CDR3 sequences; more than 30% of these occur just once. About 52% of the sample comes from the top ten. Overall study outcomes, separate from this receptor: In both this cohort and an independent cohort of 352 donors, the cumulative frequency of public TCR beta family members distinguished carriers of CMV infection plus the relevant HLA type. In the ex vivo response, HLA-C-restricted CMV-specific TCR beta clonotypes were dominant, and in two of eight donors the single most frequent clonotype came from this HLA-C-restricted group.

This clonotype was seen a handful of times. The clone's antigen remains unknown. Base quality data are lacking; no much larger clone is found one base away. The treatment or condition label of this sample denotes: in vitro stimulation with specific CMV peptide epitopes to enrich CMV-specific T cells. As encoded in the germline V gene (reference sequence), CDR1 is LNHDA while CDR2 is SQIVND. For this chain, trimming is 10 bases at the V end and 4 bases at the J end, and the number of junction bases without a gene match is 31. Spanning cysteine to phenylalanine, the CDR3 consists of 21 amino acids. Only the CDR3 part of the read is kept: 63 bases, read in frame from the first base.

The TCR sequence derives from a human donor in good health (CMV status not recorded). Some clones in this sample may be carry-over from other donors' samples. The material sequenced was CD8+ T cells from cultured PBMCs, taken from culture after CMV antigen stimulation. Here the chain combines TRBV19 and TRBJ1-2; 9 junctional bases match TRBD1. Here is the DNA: TGTGCCACCAGTGACTTTGTGGACAGGGGATCGTCAGGATCTTCCCCCTATGGCTACACCTTC. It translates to CATSDFVDRGSSGSSPYGYTF. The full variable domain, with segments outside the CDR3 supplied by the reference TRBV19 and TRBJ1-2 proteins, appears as DGGITQSPKYLFRKEGQNVTLSCEQNLNHDAMYWYRQDPGQGLRLIYYSQIVNDFQKGDIAEGYSVSREKKESFPLTVTSAQKNPTAFYLCATSDFVDRGSSGSSPYGYTFGSGTRLTVV.